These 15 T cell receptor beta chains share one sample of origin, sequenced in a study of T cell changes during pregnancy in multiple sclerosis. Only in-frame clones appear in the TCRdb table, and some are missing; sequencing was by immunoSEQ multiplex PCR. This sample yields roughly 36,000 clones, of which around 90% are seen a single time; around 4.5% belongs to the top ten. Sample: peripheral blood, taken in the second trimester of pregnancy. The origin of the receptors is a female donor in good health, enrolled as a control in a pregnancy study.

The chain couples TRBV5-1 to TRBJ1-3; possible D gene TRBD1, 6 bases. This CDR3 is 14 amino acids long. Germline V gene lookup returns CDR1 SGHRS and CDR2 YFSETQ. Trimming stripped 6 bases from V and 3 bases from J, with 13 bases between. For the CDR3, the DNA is TGCGCCAGCACTTACAGGGTGGGTGGAAACACCATATATTTT. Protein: CASTYRVGGNTIYF. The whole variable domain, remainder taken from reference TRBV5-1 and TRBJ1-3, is KAGVTQTPRYLIKTRGQQVTLSCSPISGHRSVSWYQQTPGQGLQFLFEYFSETQRNKGNFPGRFSGRQFSNSRSEMNVSTLELGDSALYLCASTYRVGGNTIYFGEGSWLTVV.

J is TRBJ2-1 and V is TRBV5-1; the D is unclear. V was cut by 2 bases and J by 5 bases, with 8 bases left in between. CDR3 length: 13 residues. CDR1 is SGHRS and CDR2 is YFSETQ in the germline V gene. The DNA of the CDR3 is TGCGCCAGCAGCTTCAATCGGGACAATGAGCAGTTCTTC. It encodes CASSFNRDNEQFF.

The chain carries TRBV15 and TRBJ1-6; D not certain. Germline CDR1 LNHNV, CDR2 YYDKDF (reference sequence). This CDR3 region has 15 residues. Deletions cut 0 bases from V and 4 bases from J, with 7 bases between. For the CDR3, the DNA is TGTGCCACCAGCAGAGATCGAGGTTATAATTCACCCCTCCACTTT. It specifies CATSRDRGYNSPLHF.

CDR3 nucleotide sequence: TGTGCCAGCAGCCATCGAGGGGGGGGCAGCACCGGGGAGCTGTTTTTT. Amino acids: CASSHRGGGSTGELFF. The V call is TRBV9, the J call TRBJ2-2; a possible D gene is TRBD2 (7 bases). CDR1 SGDLS and CDR2 YYNGEE come from the germline V gene. This CDR3 spans 16 amino acids. Trimming took 4 bases from V and 4 from J, leaving 17 bases between them.

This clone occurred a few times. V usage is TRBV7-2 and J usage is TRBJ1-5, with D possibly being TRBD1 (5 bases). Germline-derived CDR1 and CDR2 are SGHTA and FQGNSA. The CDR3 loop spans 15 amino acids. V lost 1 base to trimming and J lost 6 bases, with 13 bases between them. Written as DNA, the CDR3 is TGTGCCAGCAGCTTAGACGGGGGAGGTTTTCAGCCCCAGCATTTT. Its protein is CASSLDGGGFQPQHF.

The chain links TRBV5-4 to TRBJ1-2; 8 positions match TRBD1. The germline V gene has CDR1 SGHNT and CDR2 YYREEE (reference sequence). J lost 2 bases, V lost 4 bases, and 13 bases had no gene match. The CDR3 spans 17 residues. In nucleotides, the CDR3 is TGTGCCAGCAGCCCGAATCTTCAGGGGGCGGGGAACTATGGCTACACCTTC. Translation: CASSPNLQGAGNYGYTF. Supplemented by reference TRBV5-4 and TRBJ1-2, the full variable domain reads ETGVTQSPTHLIKTRGQQVTLRCSSQSGHNTVSWYQQALGQGPQFIFQYYREEENGRGNFPPRFSGLQFPNYSSELNVNALELDDSALYLCASSPNLQGAGNYGYTFGSGTRLTVV.

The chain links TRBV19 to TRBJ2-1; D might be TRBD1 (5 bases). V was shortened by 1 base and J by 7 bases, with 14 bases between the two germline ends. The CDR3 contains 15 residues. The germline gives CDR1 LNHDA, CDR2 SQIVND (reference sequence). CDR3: CASSIVSKGHNEQFF. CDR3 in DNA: TGTGCCAGTAGTATAGTTTCCAAGGGGCATAATGAGCAGTTCTTC.

The CDR3 sequence is CASTLNRGPFTEAFF. The CDR3 DNA reads TGTGCCAGTACCCTTAACAGGGGGCCGTTCACTGAAGCTTTCTTT. The rearrangement links TRBV19 to TRBJ1-1; TRBD1 aligns across 9 bases. V shed 7 bases and J 4 bases; nucleotides not matched to a gene: 10. Germline loops: CDR1 LNHDA, CDR2 SQIVND (reference sequence). The CDR3 is made up of 15 amino acids.

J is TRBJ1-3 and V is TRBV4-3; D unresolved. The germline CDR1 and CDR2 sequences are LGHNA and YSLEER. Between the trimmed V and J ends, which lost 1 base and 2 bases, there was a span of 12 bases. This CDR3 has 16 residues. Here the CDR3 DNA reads TGCGCCAGCAGCCAAGGCCAAAGAGGTACTGGAAACACCATATATTTT. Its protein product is CASSQGQRGTGNTIYF.

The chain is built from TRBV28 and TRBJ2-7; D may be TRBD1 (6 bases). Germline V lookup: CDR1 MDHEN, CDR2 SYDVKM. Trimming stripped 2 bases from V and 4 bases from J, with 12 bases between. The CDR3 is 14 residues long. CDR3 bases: TGTGCCAGCAGTTTACACCAGACAGGATACGAGCAGTACTTC. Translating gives CASSLHQTGYEQYF.

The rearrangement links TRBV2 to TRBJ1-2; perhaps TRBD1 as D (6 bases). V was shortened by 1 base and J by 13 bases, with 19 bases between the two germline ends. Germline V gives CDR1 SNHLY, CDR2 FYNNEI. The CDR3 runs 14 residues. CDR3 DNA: TGTGCCAGCAGTGAAGTGGCAGGGGCTATGGCTTCCACCTTC. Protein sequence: CASSEVAGAMASTF.

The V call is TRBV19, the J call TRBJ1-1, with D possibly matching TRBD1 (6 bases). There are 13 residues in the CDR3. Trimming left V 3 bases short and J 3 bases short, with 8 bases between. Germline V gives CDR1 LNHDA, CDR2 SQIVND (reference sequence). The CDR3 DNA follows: TGTGCCAGTAGTATGGACAGAGACACTGAAGCTTTCTTT. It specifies CASSMDRDTEAFF.

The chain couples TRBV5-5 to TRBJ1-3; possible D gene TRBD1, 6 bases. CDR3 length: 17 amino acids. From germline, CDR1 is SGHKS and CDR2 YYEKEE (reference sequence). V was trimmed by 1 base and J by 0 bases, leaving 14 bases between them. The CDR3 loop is CASSLRQAYLSGNTIYF. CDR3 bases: TGTGCCAGCAGCTTGCGACAGGCATACCTCTCTGGAAACACCATATATTTT.

The DNA of the CDR3 is TGTGCCAGCAGTGAAGAGTGGTCGACTAGGTATCACGAGCAGTACTTC. It yields the protein CASSEEWSTRYHEQYF. This chain joins TRBV6-1 and TRBJ2-7, with D possibly matching TRBD2 (6 bases). CDR1 and CDR2 from the germline V gene are MNHNS and SASEGT. This CDR3 spans 16 amino acids. V shed 1 base and J shed 5 bases, with 18 bases lying between them.

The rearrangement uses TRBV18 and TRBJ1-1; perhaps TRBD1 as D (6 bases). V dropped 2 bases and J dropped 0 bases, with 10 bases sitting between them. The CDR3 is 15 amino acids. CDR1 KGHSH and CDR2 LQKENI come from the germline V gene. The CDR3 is CASSPGGTMNTEAFF. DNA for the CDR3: TGTGCCAGCTCACCAGGGGGCACCATGAACACTGAAGCTTTCTTT.